These 28 T cell receptor beta chains share one sample of origin, sequenced in a study of blood T cell repertoires in COVID-19 (dated by TCRdb to the early 2020s). To prepare the library, the immunoSEQ multiplex PCR assay was applied. This immuneACCESS table, as held by TCRdb, lists in-frame sequences with V and J called but not all clones. Of the missing ones, under half trace to an unresolved V gene in checked studies; the others have no known cause. The sample table records about 90,000 clones; roughly 87% of these occur just once. 15% of the sample is taken by the ten largest. Sequencing input: peripheral blood. The receptors were sampled from a male donor with acute or convalescent COVID-19.

The gene calls are TRBV7-2 and TRBJ2-5, with 7 bases fitting TRBD2. This CDR3 has 14 residues. V shed 2 bases, J shed 2 bases, and the junction held 2 bases outside the gene matches. Looked up from germline, CDR1 is SGHTA and CDR2 is FQGNSA. CDR3 amino acids: CASSLTGGQETQYF. The CDR3 nucleotides are TGTGCCAGCAGCTTAACGGGGGGTCAAGAGACCCAGTACTTC.

V and J are TRBV6-5 and TRBJ1-1; 8 nucleotides line up with TRBD1. The length of the CDR3 is 15 residues. Germline lookup yields CDR1 MNHEY and CDR2 SVGAGI. V shed 2 bases and J 6 bases; nucleotides not matched to a gene: 8. CDR3 residues: CASSYTGQGTSEAFF. The DNA of the CDR3 is TGTGCCAGCAGTTACACAGGACAGGGTACTTCTGAAGCTTTCTTT.

The chain links TRBV30 to TRBJ1-4; no clear D. The CDR3 sequence is 14 residues long. CDR1 and CDR2 (germline): GTSNPN, SVGIG (reference sequence). The V end was cut by 6 bases, the J end by 1 base, with 12 bases between. The CDR3 here is CACRGGGTNEKLFF. CDR3 DNA sequence: TGTGCCTGTCGGGGAGGTGGAACTAATGAAAAACTGTTTTTT.

The V call is TRBV7-3, the J call TRBJ2-1; 8 bases match TRBD1. The CDR3 is made up of 15 amino acids. Germline trimming cut 3 bases from V and 3 bases from J; bases unmatched to any gene: 4. Germline CDR1 is SGHTA and CDR2 is FQGTGA. CDR3 nucleotide sequence: TGTGCCAGCAGCTTGGGACAGGTTAGCTACAATGAGCAGTTCTTC. Its translation: CASSLGQVSYNEQFF.

This clone was picked up one time. The V and J genes are TRBV29-1 and TRBJ2-2; maybe TRBD1 (5 bases). This CDR3 comprises 13 residues. Germline V gene data show CDR1 as SQVTM and CDR2 as ANQGSEA. V lost 3 bases and J 6 bases, leaving 11 bases between the germline ends. The CDR3 DNA reads as TGCAGCGTTGAGCGAGACAGCCCCGGGGAGCTGTTTTTT. It is translated as CSVERDSPGELFF.

The chain couples TRBV18 to TRBJ1-4, with D possibly being TRBD1 (5 bases). The V gene lost 2 bases and the J gene lost 8 bases, with 12 bases spanning the gap. Germline V gene sequence: CDR1 KGHSH, CDR2 LQKENI. The CDR3 is 14 amino acids. The CDR3 spells CASSPAGAGEKLFF. The CDR3 DNA is TGTGCCAGCTCACCAGCTGGGGCTGGAGAAAAACTGTTTTTT.

CDR3 nucleotides: TGTGCCACCAGTGAGACGACAGGGGGCAACAATCAGCCCCAGCATTTT. It codes for CATSETTGGNNQPQHF. The rearrangement joins TRBV24-1 to TRBJ1-5, with 10 bases identical to TRBD1. Per germline, CDR1 KGHDR and CDR2 SFDVKD. J was trimmed by 3 bases and V by 4 bases; bases with no gene match: 5. The CDR3 contains 16 residues.

V usage is TRBV6-5 and J usage is TRBJ1-4; D is unclear. This CDR3 is 15 amino acids long. Germline V lookup: CDR1 MNHEY, CDR2 SVGAGI. Trimming stripped 2 bases from V and 5 bases from J, with 12 bases between. The CDR3 bases are TGTGCCAGCAGTTACGGCCTCGGGGAGAATGAAAAACTGTTTTTT. It yields the protein CASSYGLGENEKLFF.

The genes are TRBV2 and TRBJ1-5, with 8 bases that match TRBD1. Looked up from germline, CDR1 is SNHLY and CDR2 is FYNNEI. Trimming at V came to 6 bases and at J to 1 base, leaving 5 bases not matched to a gene. This CDR3 comprises 15 residues. The CDR3 nucleotides are TGTGCCAGCAGGTACGACAGGGGAAGCAATCAGCCCCAGCATTTT. Its translation is CASRYDRGSNQPQHF.

The V call is TRBV6-5, the J call TRBJ2-7, with D possibly matching TRBD1 (5 bases). CDR3 length equals 15 residues. The germline CDR1 and CDR2 sequences are MNHEY and SVGAGI. V dropped 8 bases and J dropped 1 base, with 18 bases sitting between them. The CDR3: CASRVRQGLSYEQYF. The CDR3 bases are TGTGCCAGCCGGGTTCGGCAGGGCCTTTCCTACGAGCAGTACTTC.

V and J are TRBV7-2 and TRBJ1-5, with D hard to call. The germline CDR1 and CDR2 sequences are SGHTA and FQGNSA. This CDR3 region has 14 residues. V lost 1 base to trimming and J lost 9 bases, with 13 bases between them. The CDR3 region is CASSLEGSPPPQHF. As DNA, the CDR3 is TGTGCCAGCAGCTTAGAAGGGAGCCCTCCGCCCCAGCATTTT.

The V gene is TRBV7-6, the J gene TRBJ2-1; perhaps TRBD2 as D (6 bases). V lost 2 bases and J 2 bases, leaving 16 bases between the germline ends. CDR1 is SGHVS and CDR2 is FNYEAQ in the germline V gene. The CDR3 is 17 residues long. CDR3 sequence reads: CASSLLDTSPTYNEQFF. The CDR3, as DNA: TGTGCCAGCAGCTTACTTGACACTAGCCCAACCTACAATGAGCAGTTCTTC. The whole variable domain, remainder taken from reference TRBV7-6 and TRBJ2-1, is GAGVSQSPRYKVTKRGQDVALRCDPISGHVSLYWYRQALGQGPEFLTYFNYEAQQDKSGLPNDRFSAERPEGSISTLTIQRTEQRDSAMYRCASSLLDTSPTYNEQFFGPGTRLTVL.

V usage is TRBV7-9 and J usage is TRBJ1-2; the D is unclear. V lost 5 bases and J lost 8, with 12 bases in between. Germline assignment: CDR1 SEHNR and CDR2 FQNEAQ (reference sequence). This CDR3 region has 12 residues. The CDR3 DNA reads as TGTGCCAGCAGCCCTGAGGGATTCGGCTACACCTTC. Its translation: CASSPEGFGYTF.

The V and J genes are TRBV19 and TRBJ1-2; 7 bases are shared with TRBD1. There are 16 residues in the CDR3. Germline CDR1 reads LNHDA; CDR2 reads SQIVND (reference sequence). With V trimmed by 4 bases and J by 1 base, 9 bases remained unmatched. The CDR3 DNA reads TGTGCCAGTAGTAGGACAATAGGGGACAGTAACTATGGCTACACCTTC. The encoded protein is CASSRTIGDSNYGYTF.

The chain links TRBV5-1 to TRBJ1-1; D is unresolved. This CDR3 contains 14 residues. The V end was cut by 4 bases, the J end by 1 base, with 11 bases between. Germline CDR1 SGHRS, CDR2 YFSETQ. CDR3 region: CASSPRLSNTEAFF. CDR3 DNA: TGCGCCAGCAGCCCTCGTTTGTCGAACACTGAAGCTTTCTTT. The whole variable domain, filled in from reference TRBV5-1 and TRBJ1-1, reads KAGVTQTPRYLIKTRGQQVTLSCSPISGHRSVSWYQQTPGQGLQFLFEYFSETQRNKGNFPGRFSGRQFSNSRSEMNVSTLELGDSALYLCASSPRLSNTEAFFGQGTRLTVV.

This clone showed up just a few times. The CDR3 DNA reads TGCGCCAGCATCGCCGGGACAGGGGGAGAGACCCAGTACTTC. Encoded protein: CASIAGTGGETQYF. The chain couples TRBV5-1 to TRBJ2-5, with TRBD1 matching over 11 bases. The CDR3 has 14 residues. CDR1 is SGHRS and CDR2 is YFSETQ in the germline V gene. Losses at the gene ends were 6 bases for V and 4 bases for J; bases not matched to a gene: 5.

A few counts support this clone. The chain carries TRBV6-4 and TRBJ2-2, with D unresolved. The CDR3 is 14 amino acids. The V end lost 4 bases, the J end lost 6 bases, and 12 bases lay between the germline ends. From germline, CDR1 is MRHNA and CDR2 SNTAGT. This chain's CDR3 is CASSVTQAPGELFF. In DNA form, the CDR3 reads TGTGCCAGCAGTGTAACCCAGGCTCCCGGGGAGCTGTTTTTT.

The chain employs TRBV5-8 and TRBJ1-6; 9 bases map to TRBD1. V shed 4 bases, J shed 6 bases, and the junction held 5 bases outside the gene matches. The CDR3 extends over 15 amino acids. CDR1 is SGHTS and CDR2 is YDEGEE in the germline V gene. CDR3 region: CASSLGGQGNSPLHF. For the CDR3, the DNA is TGTGCCAGCAGCCTTGGGGGACAGGGTAATTCACCCCTCCACTTT.

The chain joins TRBV5-1 to TRBJ1-1, with 7 bases fitting TRBD1. The CDR3 consists of 15 residues. Germline V CDR1 and CDR2: SGHRS, YFSETQ. Trimming at V came to 2 bases and at J to 3 bases, leaving 7 bases not matched to a gene. For the CDR3, the DNA is TGCGCCAGCAGCTTTACAGGGGATCGGGACACTGAAGCTTTCTTT. It encodes CASSFTGDRDTEAFF.

The chain couples TRBV24-1 to TRBJ2-3; a weak D match, TRBD2 (6 bases). In germline, CDR1 is KGHDR, CDR2 SFDVKD. This CDR3 region has 14 residues. V was clipped by 9 bases and J by 6 bases, with 18 bases between them. The CDR3 spells CATEWGAGGDTQYF. For the CDR3, the DNA is TGTGCCACCGAGTGGGGAGCGGGCGGCGATACGCAGTATTTT.

The J gene is TRBJ1-6, the V gene TRBV9, with 9 bases that match TRBD1. The CDR3 length is 16 residues. Germline CDR1 is SGDLS and CDR2 is YYNGEE. V shed 2 bases, J shed 7 bases, and the junction held 7 bases outside the gene matches. In DNA, the CDR3 is TGTGCCAGCAGCGTCGGACAGGGGATATTGAATTCACCCCTCCACTTT. Its protein product is CASSVGQGILNSPLHF.

This chain joins TRBV7-9 and TRBJ1-2, with D unresolved. CDR1 SEHNR and CDR2 FQNEAQ come from the germline V gene (reference sequence). V lost 5 bases, J lost 6 bases, and 19 bases lay in between. CDR3 length: 15 amino acids. The CDR3 bases are TGTGCCAGCAGCCGATACCTCGAGGTTTGGGATGGCTACACCTTC. Translation: CASSRYLEVWDGYTF.

The chain combines TRBV5-4 with TRBJ2-5; 9 bases fit TRBD1. Germline CDR1 SGHNT, CDR2 YYREEE (reference sequence). The CDR3 spans 14 residues. V shed 2 bases, J shed 3 bases, and the junction held 2 bases outside the gene matches. The CDR3 sequence is CASSFWTGEETQYF. In nucleotides, the CDR3 is TGTGCCAGCAGCTTTTGGACAGGGGAAGAGACCCAGTACTTC.

The rearrangement joins TRBV18 to TRBJ2-2, with D possibly TRBD1 on 5 matching bases. The CDR3 runs 16 residues. CDR1 is KGHSH and CDR2 is LQKENI in the germline V gene. Trimming pared 0 bases from V and 2 bases from J, leaving 10 bases between. DNA for the CDR3: TGTGCCAGCTCACCACCGCAGGGTGTCAACACCGGGGAGCTGTTTTTT. Residues: CASSPPQGVNTGELFF.

This chain links TRBV24-1 with TRBJ1-5; no clear D. Per germline, CDR1 KGHDR and CDR2 SFDVKD. This CDR3 comprises 13 residues. V lost 5 bases and J lost 6, with 10 bases in between. CDR3 protein: CATSGEGTQPQHF. The CDR3 DNA sequence: TGTGCCACCAGTGGCGAGGGTACTCAGCCCCAGCATTTT.

The gene calls are TRBV4-1 and TRBJ1-6, with 8 positions matching TRBD1. This CDR3 contains 16 residues. Germline CDR1 reads MGHRA; CDR2 reads YSYEKL. Trimming cost V 0 bases and J 10 bases; bases outside gene matches: 8. The CDR3 is CASSQELGTGGSPLHF. Here the CDR3 DNA reads TGCGCCAGCAGCCAAGAGCTCGGGACAGGTGGATCACCCCTCCACTTT.

The J gene is TRBJ2-7, the V gene TRBV7-9; D is unclear. CDR3 length: 14 residues. Deletions cut 3 bases from V and 0 bases from J, with 9 bases between. Germline lookup yields CDR1 SEHNR and CDR2 FQNEAQ (reference sequence). This CDR3 reads CASSLQANSYEQYF. The CDR3 DNA reads as TGTGCCAGCAGCTTGCAGGCGAACTCCTACGAGCAGTACTTC. Using reference TRBV7-9 and TRBJ2-7 for the parts outside the CDR3, the full variable domain is DTGVSQNPRHKITKRGQNVTFRCDPISEHNRLYWYRQTLGQGPEFLTYFQNEAQLEKSRLLSDRFSAERPKGSFSTLEIQRTEQGDSAMYLCASSLQANSYEQYFGPGTRLTVT.

The CDR3 spells CAISEGQGANSPLHF. In DNA, the CDR3 is TGTGCCATCAGCGAAGGACAGGGGGCTAATTCACCCCTCCACTTT. The rearrangement uses TRBV10-3 and TRBJ1-6; 11 positions agree with TRBD1. Trimming removed 6 bases from V and 6 bases from J; junction bases left unmatched: 4. In germline, CDR1 is ENHRY, CDR2 SYGVKD. This CDR3 has 15 residues.